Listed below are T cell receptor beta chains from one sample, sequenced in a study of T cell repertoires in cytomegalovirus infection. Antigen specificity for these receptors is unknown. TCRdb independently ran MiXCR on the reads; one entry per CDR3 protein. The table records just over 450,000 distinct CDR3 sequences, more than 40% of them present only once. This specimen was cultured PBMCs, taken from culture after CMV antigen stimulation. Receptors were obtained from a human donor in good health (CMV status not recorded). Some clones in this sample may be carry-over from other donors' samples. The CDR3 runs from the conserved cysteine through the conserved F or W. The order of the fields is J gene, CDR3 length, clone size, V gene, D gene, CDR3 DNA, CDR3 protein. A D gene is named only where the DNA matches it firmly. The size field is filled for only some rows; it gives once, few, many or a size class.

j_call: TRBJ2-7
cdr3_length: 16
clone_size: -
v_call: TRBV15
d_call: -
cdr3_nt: TGTGCCACCAGCAGAGATCCCGGGGCCGGTTGGAACGAGCAGTACTTC
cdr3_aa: CATSRDPGAGWNEQYF

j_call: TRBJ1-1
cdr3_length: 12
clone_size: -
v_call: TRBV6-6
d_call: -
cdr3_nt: TGTGCCAGCAGTTACAGGAACACTGAAGCTTTCTTT
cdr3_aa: CASSYRNTEAFF

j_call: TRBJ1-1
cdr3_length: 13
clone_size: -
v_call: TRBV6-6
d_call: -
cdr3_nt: TGTGCCAGCAGTCCCCACACTGTCACTGAAGCTTTCTTT
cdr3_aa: CASSPHTVTEAFF

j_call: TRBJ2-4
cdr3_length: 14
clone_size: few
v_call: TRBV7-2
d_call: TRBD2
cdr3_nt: TGTGCCAGCAGCTTAGGGACTAGCAGATACATTCAGTACTTC
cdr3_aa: CASSLGTSRYIQYF

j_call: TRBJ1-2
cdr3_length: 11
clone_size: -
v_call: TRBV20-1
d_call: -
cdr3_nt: TGCAGTGCTAGATCCAACTATGGCTACACCTTC
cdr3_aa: CSARSNYGYTF

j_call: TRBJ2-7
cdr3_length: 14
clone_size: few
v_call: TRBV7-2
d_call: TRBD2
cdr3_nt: TGTGCCAGCAGCTTAAGTCTAGCGGGGTACGAGCAGTACTTC
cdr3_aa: CASSLSLAGYEQYF

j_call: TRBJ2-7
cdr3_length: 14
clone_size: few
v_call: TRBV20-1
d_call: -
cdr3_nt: TGCAGTGCTACAGAAGACACCGACTCCTACGAGCAGTACTTC
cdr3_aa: CSATEDTDSYEQYF

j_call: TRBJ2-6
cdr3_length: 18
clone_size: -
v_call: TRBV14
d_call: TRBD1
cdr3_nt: TGTGCCAGCAGCCAAGATTGGGGACAGGGCTCTGGGGCCAACGTCCTGACTTTC
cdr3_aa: CASSQDWGQGSGANVLTF

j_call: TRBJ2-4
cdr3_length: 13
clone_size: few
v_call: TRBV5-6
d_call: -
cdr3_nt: TGTGCCAGCAGCCCAGTAGGCCAAAACATTCAGTACTTC
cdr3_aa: CASSPVGQNIQYF

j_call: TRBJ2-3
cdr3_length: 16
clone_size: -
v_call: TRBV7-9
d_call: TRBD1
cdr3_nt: TGTGCCAGCAGCTTAGCTTGGGGGACAGGGTTGGATACGCAGTATTTT
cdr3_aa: CASSLAWGTGLDTQYF

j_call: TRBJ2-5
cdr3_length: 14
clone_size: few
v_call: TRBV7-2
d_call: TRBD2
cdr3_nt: TGTGCCAGCAGCTCCGCTAGCGGGAGTGGGACCCAGTACTTC
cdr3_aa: CASSSASGSGTQYF

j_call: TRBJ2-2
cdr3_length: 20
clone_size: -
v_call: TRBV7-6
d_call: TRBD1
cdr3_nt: TGTGCCAGCAGCCGTATTCCACCTTACAGGGGGCTTGAGAACACCGGGGAGCTGTTTTTT
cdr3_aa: CASSRIPPYRGLENTGELFF

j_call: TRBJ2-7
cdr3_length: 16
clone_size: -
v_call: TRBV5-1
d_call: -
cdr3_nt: TGCGCCAGCAGCCCAAGGAAGGGGGTCTACTCCTACGAGCAGTACTTC
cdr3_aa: CASSPRKGVYSYEQYF

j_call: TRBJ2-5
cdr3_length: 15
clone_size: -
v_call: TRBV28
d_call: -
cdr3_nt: TGTGCCAGCAGTTTGGCTGCTCCGGGGCAAGAGACCCAGTACTTC
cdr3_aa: CASSLAAPGQETQYF

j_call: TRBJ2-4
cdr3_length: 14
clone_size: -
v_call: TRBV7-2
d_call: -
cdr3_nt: TGTGCCAGCAGCCCCGACAGAGCCAAAAACATTCAGTACTTC
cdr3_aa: CASSPDRAKNIQYF

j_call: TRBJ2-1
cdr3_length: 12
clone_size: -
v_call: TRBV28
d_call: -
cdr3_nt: TGTGCCAGCGGCTGGGCCTACAATGAGCAGTTCTTC
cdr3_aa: CASGWAYNEQFF

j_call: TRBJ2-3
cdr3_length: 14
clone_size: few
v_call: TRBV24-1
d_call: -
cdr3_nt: TGTGCCACCAGTGACCCCTCGAGAACAGATACGCAGTATTTT
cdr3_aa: CATSDPSRTDTQYF

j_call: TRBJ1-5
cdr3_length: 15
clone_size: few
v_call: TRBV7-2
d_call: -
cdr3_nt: TGTGCCAGCAGCTTATTGGATAGCAGCAATCAGCCCCAGCATTTT
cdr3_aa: CASSLLDSSNQPQHF

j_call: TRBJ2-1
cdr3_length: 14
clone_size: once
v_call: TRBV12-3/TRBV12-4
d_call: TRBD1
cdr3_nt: TGTGCCAGCAGTTTGTACGGGACAGACAATGAGCAGTTCTTC
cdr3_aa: CASSLYGTDNEQFF

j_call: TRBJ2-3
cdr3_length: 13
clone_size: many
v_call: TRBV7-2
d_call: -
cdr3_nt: TGTGCCAGCAGCTTTGGTGCCCGAGATACGCAGTATTTT
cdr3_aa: CASSFGARDTQYF

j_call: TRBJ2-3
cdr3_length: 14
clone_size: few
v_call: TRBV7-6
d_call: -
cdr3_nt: TGTGCCAGCAGCTTAGGACGCCCCCCCGATACGCAGTATTTT
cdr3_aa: CASSLGRPPDTQYF

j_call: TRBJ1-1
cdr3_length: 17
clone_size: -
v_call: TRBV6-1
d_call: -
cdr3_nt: TGTGCCAGCAGATTGCGGGTTGGGCCGGGGTCTATCTCTGAAGCTTTCTTT
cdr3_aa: CASRLRVGPGSISEAFF

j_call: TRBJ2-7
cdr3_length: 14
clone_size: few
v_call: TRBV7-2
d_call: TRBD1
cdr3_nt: TGTGCCAGCACTCGGGGGACAGGGGGCTACGAGCAGTACTTC
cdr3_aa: CASTRGTGGYEQYF

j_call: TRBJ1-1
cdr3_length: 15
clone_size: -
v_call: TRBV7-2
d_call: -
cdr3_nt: TGTGCCAGCAGCTTATGGGCCGGGACCCCCACTGAAGCTTTCTTT
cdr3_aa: CASSLWAGTPTEAFF

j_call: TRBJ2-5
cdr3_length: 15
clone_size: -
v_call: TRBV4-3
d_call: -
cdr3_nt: TGCGCCAGCAGCCAATCAGCGCGGGCAGCGGAGACCCAGTACTTC
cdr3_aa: CASSQSARAAETQYF

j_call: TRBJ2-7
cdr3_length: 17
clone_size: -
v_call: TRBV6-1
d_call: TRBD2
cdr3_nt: TGTGCCAGCAGTTGGACTAGCGGGGGTTTTTCCTCCTACGAGCAGTACTTC
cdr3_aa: CASSWTSGGFSSYEQYF

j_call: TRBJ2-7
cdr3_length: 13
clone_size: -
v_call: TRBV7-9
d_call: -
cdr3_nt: TGTGCCAGCAGCTCCCAGGAGACCTACGAGCAGTACTTC
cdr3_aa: CASSSQETYEQYF

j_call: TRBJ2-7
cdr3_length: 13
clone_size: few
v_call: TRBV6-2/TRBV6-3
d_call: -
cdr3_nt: TGTGCCAGCAGACCCAGCGAGCGCTACGAGCAGTACTTC
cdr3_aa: CASRPSERYEQYF

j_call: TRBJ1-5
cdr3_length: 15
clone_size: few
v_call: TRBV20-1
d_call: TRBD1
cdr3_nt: TGCAGTGCCCCCCTCACAGGGGGTGGCAATCAGCCCCAGCATTTT
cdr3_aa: CSAPLTGGGNQPQHF

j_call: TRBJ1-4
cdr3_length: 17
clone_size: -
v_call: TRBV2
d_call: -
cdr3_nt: TGTGCCAGCAGTGAAGCGGACCTAATAGCAACTAATGAAAAACTGTTTTTT
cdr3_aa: CASSEADLIATNEKLFF

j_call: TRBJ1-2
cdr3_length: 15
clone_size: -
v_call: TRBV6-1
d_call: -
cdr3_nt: TGTGCCAGCAGTGCGACCCAGAAGACTAACTATGGCTACACCTTC
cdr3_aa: CASSATQKTNYGYTF

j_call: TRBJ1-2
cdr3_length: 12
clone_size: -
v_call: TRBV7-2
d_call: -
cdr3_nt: TGTGCCAGCACCACCGGTATCTATGGCTACACCTTC
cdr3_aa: CASTTGIYGYTF

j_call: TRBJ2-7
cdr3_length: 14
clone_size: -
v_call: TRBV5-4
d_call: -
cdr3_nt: TGTGCCAGCAGCTTAGGTTCTCAGATCTACGAGCAGTACTTC
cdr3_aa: CASSLGSQIYEQYF

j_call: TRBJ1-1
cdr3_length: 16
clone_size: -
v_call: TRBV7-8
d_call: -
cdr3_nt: TGTGCCAGCAGCCTCTATCAGGGCCTTATGAACACTGAAGCTTTCTTT
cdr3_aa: CASSLYQGLMNTEAFF

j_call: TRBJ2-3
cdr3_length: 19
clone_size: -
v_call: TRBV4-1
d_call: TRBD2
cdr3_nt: TGCGCCAGCAGCCAATTCGCACCTCGGACTAGCGGGGGGGAAGATACGCAGTATTTT
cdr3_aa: CASSQFAPRTSGGEDTQYF

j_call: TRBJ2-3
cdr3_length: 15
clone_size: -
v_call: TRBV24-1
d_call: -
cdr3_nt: TGTGCCACCGACCCCCTATATTCTCGGGGAGATACGCAGTATTTT
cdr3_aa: CATDPLYSRGDTQYF

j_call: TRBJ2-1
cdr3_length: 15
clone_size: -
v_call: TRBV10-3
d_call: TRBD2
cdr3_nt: TGTGCCATCAGTGATAGCGGGAGGGCGGGTAATGAGCAGTTCTTC
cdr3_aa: CAISDSGRAGNEQFF

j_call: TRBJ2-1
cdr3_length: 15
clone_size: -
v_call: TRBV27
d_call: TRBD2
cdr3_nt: TGTGCCAGCAGCCATAGCGGGAGGGCCCGGGGTGAGCAGTTCTTC
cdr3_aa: CASSHSGRARGEQFF

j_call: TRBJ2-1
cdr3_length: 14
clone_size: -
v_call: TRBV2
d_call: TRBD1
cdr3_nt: TGTGCCAGCAGAAGGACAGGGTCCTACAATGAGCAGTTCTTC
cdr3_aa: CASRRTGSYNEQFF

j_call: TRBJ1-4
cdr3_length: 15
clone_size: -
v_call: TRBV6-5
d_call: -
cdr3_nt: TGTGCCAGCAGTCAATTGGGGGGGGTGGATGAAAAACTGTTTTTT
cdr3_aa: CASSQLGGVDEKLFF

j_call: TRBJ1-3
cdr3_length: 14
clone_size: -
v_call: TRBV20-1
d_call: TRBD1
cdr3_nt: TGCAGTGCATGGGACAGGGAAAGTCGAAACACCATATATTTT
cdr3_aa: CSAWDRESRNTIYF

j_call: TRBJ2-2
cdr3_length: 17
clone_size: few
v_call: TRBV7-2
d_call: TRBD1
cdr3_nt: TGTGCCACCTCCGCAGGGGACAGGGGGCGCGGCACCGGGGAGCTGTTTTTT
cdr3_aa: CATSAGDRGRGTGELFF

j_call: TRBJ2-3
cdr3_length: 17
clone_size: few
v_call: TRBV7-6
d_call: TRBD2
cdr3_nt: TGTGCCAGCAGCTTAGCCCGCGGGGGGCTAAGCACAGATACGCAGTATTTT
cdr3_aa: CASSLARGGLSTDTQYF

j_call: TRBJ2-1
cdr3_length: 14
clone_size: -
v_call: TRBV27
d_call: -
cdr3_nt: TGTGCCAGCCGGGTGGGTATGGGGTTGAATGAGCAGTTCTTC
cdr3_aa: CASRVGMGLNEQFF

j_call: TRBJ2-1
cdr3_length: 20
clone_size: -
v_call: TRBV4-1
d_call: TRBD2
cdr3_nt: TGCGCCAGCAGCCAACAGGGACTAGCGGGATACCGTGTTAGGGGGAATGAGCAGTTCTTC
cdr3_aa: CASSQQGLAGYRVRGNEQFF

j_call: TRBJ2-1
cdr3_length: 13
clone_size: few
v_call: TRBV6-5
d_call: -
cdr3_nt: TGTGCCAGCGTTATGCCTGGGACTGGGGAGCAGTTCTTC
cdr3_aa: CASVMPGTGEQFF

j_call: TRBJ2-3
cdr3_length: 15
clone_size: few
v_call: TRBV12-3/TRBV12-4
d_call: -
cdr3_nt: TGTGCCAGCAGCCTCCCTGGGGGCGGCACAGATACGCAGTATTTT
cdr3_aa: CASSLPGGGTDTQYF

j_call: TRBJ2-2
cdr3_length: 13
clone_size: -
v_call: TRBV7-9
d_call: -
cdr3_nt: TGTGCCAGCAGCCAGGGTTCCACCGGGGAGCTGTTTTTT
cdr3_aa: CASSQGSTGELFF

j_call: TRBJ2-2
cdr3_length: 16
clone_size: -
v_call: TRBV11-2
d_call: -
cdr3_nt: TGTGCCAGCAGCTTCGTGTCGGGCCTGAACACCGGGGAGCTGTTTTTT
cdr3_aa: CASSFVSGLNTGELFF

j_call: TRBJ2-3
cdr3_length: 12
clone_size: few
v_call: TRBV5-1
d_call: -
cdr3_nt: TGCGCCAGCAGCTTGGAGGCAGATACGCAGTATTTT
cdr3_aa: CASSLEADTQYF

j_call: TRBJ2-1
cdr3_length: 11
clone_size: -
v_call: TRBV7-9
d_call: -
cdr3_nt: TGTGCCAGCAGCCCCAGTGGTGAGCAGTTCTTC
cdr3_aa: CASSPSGEQFF